This T cell receptor beta chain is from a study of blood T cell repertoires in COVID-19. CDR1 KGHSH and CDR2 LQKENI come from the germline V gene. The CDR3 totals 16 residues. The ends lost 3 bases at V and 3 bases at J; junction bases unmatched: 6. The data were produced by immunoSEQ multiplex PCR, yet TCRdb's version contains in-frame clones alone and is incomplete. Counted here are some 250,000 clones, about 80% occurring once; the ten biggest clones make up 3% to 3.5%. Sequencing was done on a sample of peripheral blood. The V gene is TRBV18, the J gene TRBJ2-1; 9 bases match TRBD1. The clonotype originates from a woman aged 80 or older with acute or convalescent COVID-19. Here the CDR3 DNA reads TGTGCCAGCTCACCGGACCCGGGACAGGGCTACAATGAGCAGTTCTTC. It yields the protein CASSPDPGQGYNEQFF.